Listed below are T cell receptor beta chains from one sample, sequenced in a study of blood T cell repertoires in COVID-19. Assay: immunoSEQ multiplex PCR; the TCRdb copy retains only in-frame clones and omits some. The sample has about 170,000 clones, over 80% seen once. Sample: peripheral blood. The receptors originated from a woman older than 75 with COVID-19, enrolled during active disease. Both conserved end residues are part of each CDR3. A clone size is listed for some rows: how often the clone was seen (once, few, many), or a class if it is expanded.

v_gene	j_gene	abundance	CDR3aa
TRBV18	TRBJ1-1	NA	CASSPTTGPEAFF
TRBV29-1	TRBJ2-1	NA	CSVEKGQGHSEQFF
TRBV3-1/TRBV3-2	TRBJ1-2	once	CASSHGDNYGYTF
TRBV6-2/TRBV6-3	TRBJ2-3	few	CASSYPDVGGTQYF
TRBV14	TRBJ1-1	NA	CASSESRVGTEAFF
TRBV25-1	TRBJ2-1	NA	CASRRDEQFF
TRBV6-5	TRBJ2-2	once	CASFPPAGGSGELFF
TRBV7-7	TRBJ2-2	NA	CASSLDRGLAGELFF
TRBV5-1	TRBJ1-1	NA	CASSLGQGAFNTEAFF
TRBV19	TRBJ1-1	NA	CASSKPGARNTEAFF
TRBV5-1	TRBJ2-2	NA	CASSSELTGELFF
TRBV9	TRBJ1-5	once	CASSVGEGRSNQPQHF
TRBV7-9	TRBJ2-2	NA	CASSVGISGGPTNTGELFF
TRBV28	TRBJ2-1	NA	CASTPGLSYNEQFF
TRBV7-2	TRBJ1-5	NA	CASGGGIRPQHF
TRBV28	TRBJ2-3	NA	CASSLPGSTDTQYF
TRBV27	TRBJ2-1	NA	CASSLRQVNNEQFF
TRBV7-9	TRBJ2-3	NA	CASSLAGLGSGRASDTQYF
TRBV5-1	TRBJ1-1	NA	CASSRTGETEAFF
TRBV10-3	TRBJ1-6	NA	CAISGEVGTPLHF
TRBV7-9	TRBJ1-2	NA	CASSASGVGYTF
TRBV3-1/TRBV3-2	TRBJ2-7	NA	CASSHTGGNSYEQYF
TRBV3-1/TRBV3-2	TRBJ1-2	NA	CASSTVHYGYTF